These T cell receptor beta chains were read from a single sample in a study of sequential checkpoint blockade in melanoma. Profiling relied on immunoSEQ multiplex PCR, and the TCRdb table lists in-frame clones only, not all of them. The table shows roughly 30,000 clones, with approximately 81% occurring only once. Here the sequenced sample was CD8+ T cells sorted from blood (inferred from file names), taken from a patient given nivolumab and ipilimumab in sequence. Receptors were obtained from a human donor with melanoma. Each CDR3 is given with its conserved first and last residue. The D gene is left open where the match is weak. Some rows have no size entry. The others give once, few or many, or a class for an expanded clone.

J: TRBJ1-1; size: medium-sized; D: TRBD1; V: TRBV19; DNA: TGTGCCAGTAGTACTTACGACAGGGGGCGCGAAACTGAAGCTTTCTTT; CDR3: CASSTYDRGRETEAFF
J: TRBJ1-1; size: NA; D: NA; V: TRBV28; DNA: TGTGCCAGCAGTTTGTTACAGGGAAGCACTGAAGCTTTCTTT; CDR3: CASSLLQGSTEAFF
J: TRBJ2-7; size: NA; D: TRBD2; V: TRBV5-5; DNA: TGTGCCAGCAGCATCATGCTATGGGGGGGGTCCTACGAGCAGTACTTC; CDR3: CASSIMLWGGSYEQYF
J: TRBJ1-2; size: once; D: NA; V: TRBV30; DNA: TGTGCCAGCCTTCCTCGGGTCTATGGCTACACCTTC; CDR3: CASLPRVYGYTF
J: TRBJ2-7; size: NA; D: NA; V: TRBV5-6; DNA: TGTGCCAGCAGCTTTTTGGCGGGCGAGCAGTACTTC; CDR3: CASSFLAGEQYF
J: TRBJ1-2; size: NA; D: NA; V: TRBV9; DNA: TGTGCCAGCAGCGTAGCCGGGTCTGGCTATGGCTACACCTTC; CDR3: CASSVAGSGYGYTF
J: TRBJ2-7; size: NA; D: TRBD2; V: TRBV27; DNA: TGTGCCAGCAGTTTAATGGGGGGGGGATACGAGCAGTACTTC; CDR3: CASSLMGGGYEQYF
J: TRBJ1-2; size: NA; D: TRBD1; V: TRBV28; DNA: TGTGCCAGCAGTCCCCCACGGGACAGCCCTAACTATGGCTACACCTTC; CDR3: CASSPPRDSPNYGYTF
J: TRBJ2-7; size: NA; D: TRBD1; V: TRBV10-1; DNA: TGCGCCAGCAGCAGCGGGACAGGGAGCTTCTACGAGCAGTACTTC; CDR3: CASSSGTGSFYEQYF
J: TRBJ2-7; size: NA; D: TRBD1; V: TRBV6-5; DNA: TGTGCCACCTCAGACAGGGTGGACGAGCAGTACTTC; CDR3: CATSDRVDEQYF
J: TRBJ2-1; size: NA; D: TRBD2; V: TRBV27; DNA: TGTGCCAGCAGTTTCACTAGCGGGGGCGTTTACAATGAGCAGTTCTTC; CDR3: CASSFTSGGVYNEQFF
J: TRBJ2-1; size: once; D: TRBD2; V: TRBV5-1; DNA: TGCGCCAGCAGCTTGGCCCAGCGGGGCAATGAGCAGTTCTTC; CDR3: CASSLAQRGNEQFF
J: TRBJ1-1; size: NA; D: NA; V: TRBV2; DNA: TGTGCCAGCAGTGAAGACAGGCGGAACACTGAAGCTTTCTTT; CDR3: CASSEDRRNTEAFF
J: TRBJ1-5; size: NA; D: TRBD1; V: TRBV6-5; DNA: TGTGCCAGCAGTTATTCGACAGGGGGAAGACAGCCCCAGCATTTT; CDR3: CASSYSTGGRQPQHF
J: TRBJ1-3; size: once; D: TRBD1; V: TRBV6-5; DNA: TGTGCCAGCAGTTCCCTCGGACAGGGGGCAGGAAACACCATATATTTT; CDR3: CASSSLGQGAGNTIYF
J: TRBJ1-5; size: NA; D: NA; V: TRBV28; DNA: TGTGCCAGCAGTTACTTTAGCAATCAGCCCCAGCATTTT; CDR3: CASSYFSNQPQHF
J: TRBJ1-3; size: NA; D: TRBD1; V: TRBV10-3; DNA: TGTGCCACTTCAGGGGGATCTGGAAACACCATATATTTT; CDR3: CATSGGSGNTIYF
J: TRBJ1-1; size: NA; D: TRBD1; V: TRBV5-4; DNA: TGTGCCAGCAGCTTGGTCCACAGGGGGTCGGCTGAAGCTTTCTTT; CDR3: CASSLVHRGSAEAFF
J: TRBJ1-2; size: NA; D: NA; V: TRBV6-5; DNA: TGTGCCAGCAGTGGGGCGAACTATGGCTACACCTTC; CDR3: CASSGANYGYTF
J: TRBJ1-2; size: NA; D: NA; V: TRBV29-1; DNA: TGCAGCGTTGAAACCCTCCTGGAGTCTGGCTACACCTTC; CDR3: CSVETLLESGYTF
J: TRBJ1-5; size: NA; D: NA; V: TRBV6-5; DNA: TGTGCCAGCAGCCCAATCCGAGGTAGCAATCAGCCCCAGCATTTT; CDR3: CASSPIRGSNQPQHF
J: TRBJ2-1; size: NA; D: TRBD2; V: TRBV19; DNA: TGTGCCAGTAGTATGACTAGCGGGAGCTACAATGAGCAGTTCTTC; CDR3: CASSMTSGSYNEQFF
J: TRBJ2-7; size: NA; D: TRBD1; V: TRBV5-1; DNA: TGCGCCAGCAGCATCGGGACAGGGTGGTACGAGCAGTACTTC; CDR3: CASSIGTGWYEQYF
J: TRBJ2-1; size: NA; D: NA; V: TRBV14; DNA: TGTGCCAGCAGCCTTCGACTGACCTCCTACAATGAGCAGTTCTTC; CDR3: CASSLRLTSYNEQFF
J: TRBJ1-1; size: NA; D: NA; V: TRBV19; DNA: TGTGCCAGTACAAGCGGGGGAGGTACTGAAGCTTTCTTT; CDR3: CASTSGGGTEAFF
J: TRBJ1-1; size: NA; D: NA; V: TRBV27; DNA: TGTGCCAGCAAATCCGAGGGGGCTGAAGCTTTCTTT; CDR3: CASKSEGAEAFF
J: TRBJ1-1; size: NA; D: NA; V: TRBV5-4; DNA: TGTGCCAGCAGCTTGGATCTTTTGAACACTGAAGCTTTCTTT; CDR3: CASSLDLLNTEAFF
J: TRBJ2-7; size: NA; D: NA; V: TRBV2; DNA: TGTGCCAGCAGATCCGGTACGCAATACGAGCAGTACTTC; CDR3: CASRSGTQYEQYF
J: TRBJ2-7; size: NA; D: TRBD1; V: TRBV29-1; DNA: TGCAGCGTCCTGACAGGGTACTCCTACGAGCAGTACTTC; CDR3: CSVLTGYSYEQYF
J: TRBJ2-2; size: NA; D: NA; V: TRBV12-5; DNA: TGTGCTAGTGGTTTGGCCCCGACCGGGATGGACACCGGGGAGCTGTTTTTT; CDR3: CASGLAPTGMDTGELFF
J: TRBJ2-7; size: NA; D: TRBD1; V: TRBV5-6; DNA: TGTGCCAGCAGCAGCCTCGGGACAGCCGCCTACGAGCAGTACTTC; CDR3: CASSSLGTAAYEQYF
J: TRBJ2-7; size: NA; D: TRBD2; V: TRBV2; DNA: TGTGCCAGCAGTGGGATGGGGGGGTATGTGAGCGAGCAGTACTTC; CDR3: CASSGMGGYVSEQYF
J: TRBJ2-7; size: NA; D: TRBD1; V: TRBV11-2; DNA: TGTGCCAGCAGCCTCGGGACAGGGGGCTACGAGCAGTACTTC; CDR3: CASSLGTGGYEQYF
J: TRBJ1-2; size: NA; D: NA; V: TRBV6-6; DNA: TGTGCCAGCAGTTCCAGCAGGGTGAAGGCGCGGGGCTACACCTTC; CDR3: CASSSSRVKARGYTF
J: TRBJ2-1; size: NA; D: TRBD2; V: TRBV27; DNA: TGTGCCACCAGGCTTGTAGCGGGAAATACCTACAATGAGCAGTTCTTC; CDR3: CATRLVAGNTYNEQFF
J: TRBJ1-2; size: NA; D: TRBD1; V: TRBV27; DNA: TGTGCCAGCAGTTTTCAGGGGGCTGTTGGCTACACCTTC; CDR3: CASSFQGAVGYTF
J: TRBJ2-4; size: NA; D: TRBD1; V: TRBV30; DNA: TGTGCCTGGAAGGGGATCGACAGGGGGGGGTCCAAAAACATTCAGTACTTC; CDR3: CAWKGIDRGGSKNIQYF
J: TRBJ2-7; size: NA; D: NA; V: TRBV7-9; DNA: TGTGCCAGTCGGACTCGCGGGGCCCACGAGCAGTACTTC; CDR3: CASRTRGAHEQYF
J: TRBJ2-7; size: NA; D: NA; V: TRBV5-5; DNA: TGTGCCAGCAGCTTGTCCCAGTACGAGCAGTACTTC; CDR3: CASSLSQYEQYF
J: TRBJ2-7; size: NA; D: TRBD1; V: TRBV6-5; DNA: TGTGCCAGCACCGGGACAGGGATCCACGAGCAGTACTTC; CDR3: CASTGTGIHEQYF
J: TRBJ2-7; size: NA; D: TRBD2; V: TRBV5-1; DNA: TGCGCCAGCAGCCCCGGACTAGCGGATCTAGAGCAGTACTTC; CDR3: CASSPGLADLEQYF
J: TRBJ1-1; size: NA; D: NA; V: TRBV27; DNA: TGTGCCAGCAGTTTATTGGGGGGAGAGGGCACTGAAGCTTTCTTT; CDR3: CASSLLGGEGTEAFF
J: TRBJ1-1; size: NA; D: TRBD1; V: TRBV2; DNA: TGTGCCAGCATGGGGACAGTTTTGAACACTGAAGCTTTCTTT; CDR3: CASMGTVLNTEAFF
J: TRBJ1-3; size: few; D: NA; V: TRBV5-4; DNA: TGTGCCAGCAGCCTGGACAATTCAGGAAACACCATATATTTT; CDR3: CASSLDNSGNTIYF
J: TRBJ2-1; size: NA; D: NA; V: TRBV12-1; DNA: TGTGCCAGCAGCCCCGCCGGGACAACGCACAATGAGCAGTTCTTC; CDR3: CASSPAGTTHNEQFF